This is a list of T cell receptor beta chains from one sample in a study of Ad26.COV2.S vaccination and SARS-CoV-2 variants. Generated by immunoSEQ multiplex PCR, the TCRdb table keeps only in-frame clones and is missing some. The table shows hundreds of thousands of clones, with more than 85% occurring only once. The specimen comprised peripheral blood, sampled in a trial of Ad26.COV2.S vaccine versus placebo. Receptor source: a person aged 18-65 years who received the Ad26.COV2.S COVID-19 vaccine or a placebo. CDR3s include the opening cysteine and the closing phenylalanine or tryptophan. The D gene is left open where the match is weak. Where a row states a size, it is once, few, many or the class of an expanded clone; other rows omit it.

v_call	clone_size	d_call	j_call	cdr3_nt	cdr3_aa
TRBV19	NA	NA	TRBJ1-6	TGTGCCAGTAGTACCGACAGAAACCTTTCACCCCTCCACTTT	CASSTDRNLSPLHF
TRBV5-5	NA	NA	TRBJ1-2	TGTGCCAGCAGCTTGGGGGCGACGGGTTCCCTATGGCTAGACACCTTC	CASSLGATGSLWLDTF
TRBV6-5	NA	NA	TRBJ2-6	TGTGCCAGCATCTTCGTCTCTGGGGCCAACGTCCTGACTTTC	CASIFVSGANVLTF
TRBV7-2	NA	NA	TRBJ1-5	TGTGCCAGCAGCTTTCCCATCCCCAATCAGCCCCAGCATTTT	CASSFPIPNQPQHF
TRBV6-4	NA	NA	TRBJ2-3	TGTGCCAGCAGCCCCCAGGGGGGAGCAGATACGCAGTATTTT	CASSPQGGADTQYF
TRBV3-1/TRBV3-2	NA	NA	TRBJ1-1	TGTGCCAGCAGCCCCGGACACGAGAACACTGAAGCTTTCTTT	CASSPGHENTEAFF
TRBV28	NA	NA	TRBJ1-1	TGTGCCAGCAGTTTTCTCCAACTAGCTGAAAGTGGGACTGAAGCTTTCTTT	CASSFLQLAESGTEAFF
TRBV1	NA	NA	TRBJ2-4	TGCACCAGCAGCCAAGATCGGGGGGCGCAGGACATTCAGTACTTC	CTSSQDRGAQDIQYF
TRBV19	NA	NA	TRBJ1-1	TGTGCCAGTAGTATAGACCCCCATGGGGGGACTGAAGCTTTCTTT	CASSIDPHGGTEAFF
TRBV7-2	NA	TRBD2	TRBJ2-3	TGTGCCAGCAGCTTAGCTAGCGGGGGGATAGTTACGCAGTATTTT	CASSLASGGIVTQYF
TRBV27	once	TRBD2	TRBJ2-7	TGTGCCAGCAGTCCCAGACGGGAATTTACCCTATCTAGCGGGAGTTTTTACGAGCAGTACTTC	CASSPRREFTLSSGSFYEQYF
TRBV3-1/TRBV3-2	NA	NA	TRBJ1-5	TGTGCCAGCAGCCAAGGGATTAGCAATCAGCCCCAGCATTTT	CASSQGISNQPQHF
TRBV28	NA	NA	TRBJ2-2	TGTGCCAGCAGTTTAACCGGGGACACCGGGGAGCTGTTTTTT	CASSLTGDTGELFF
TRBV29-1	NA	TRBD2	TRBJ2-1	TGCAGCGTTGGACTAGCGGGAGGCCGCCGCTACTACAATGAGCAGTTCTTC	CSVGLAGGRRYYNEQFF
TRBV7-2	NA	NA	TRBJ1-2	TGTGCCAGCAGCGCGCCCGGGATTTATGGCTACACCTTC	CASSAPGIYGYTF
TRBV16	NA	TRBD1	TRBJ2-3	TGTGCCAGCAGCCACGGACAGGGGGCCACAGATACGCAGTATTTT	CASSHGQGATDTQYF
TRBV28	many	NA	TRBJ1-2	TGTGCCAGCAGTCTAACCGACAGATCCTTTGGCTATGGCTACACCTTC	CASSLTDRSFGYGYTF
TRBV7-9	NA	TRBD2	TRBJ2-3	TGTGCCAGCAGCTCGGGACTAGCGGGAGTCAGGACAGATACGCAGTATTTT	CASSSGLAGVRTDTQYF
TRBV6-6	NA	NA	TRBJ1-1	TGTGCCAGCAGACCGAATAACCCGGCAGAGAACACTGAAGCTTTCTTT	CASRPNNPAENTEAFF
TRBV7-2	NA	NA	TRBJ1-2	TGTGCCAGCAGCTTAGCGGGCAGGGGTTATGGCTACACCTTC	CASSLAGRGYGYTF
TRBV9	NA	TRBD2	TRBJ2-7	TGTGCCAGCAGCGCAGCGGGAGCGTCACTCTACGAGCAGTACTTC	CASSAAGASLYEQYF
TRBV15	NA	NA	TRBJ1-1	TGTGCCACCAGCAACCGGGACGGCCTAAACACTGAAGCTTTCTTT	CATSNRDGLNTEAFF
TRBV12-3/TRBV12-4	NA	NA	TRBJ2-1	TGTGCCAGCAGTTTAGAGGGATTCGGTGAGCAGTTCTTC	CASSLEGFGEQFF
TRBV2	NA	NA	TRBJ1-1	TGTGCCAGCGGTGAGGGTAGCCCTGGGTTCACTGAAGCTTTCTTT	CASGEGSPGFTEAFF
TRBV18	NA	NA	TRBJ1-3	TGTGCCAGCTCACCGTATTCGGAGATCTCTGGAAACACCATATATTTT	CASSPYSEISGNTIYF
TRBV3-1/TRBV3-2	NA	TRBD2	TRBJ2-1	TGTGCCAGCAGCAGACTAGCGGGGGGGATCTCCTACAATGAGCAGTTCTTC	CASSRLAGGISYNEQFF
TRBV27	NA	TRBD2	TRBJ2-5	TGTGCCAGCAGTACCGTGGCGGGAGGGCAAGAGACCCAGTACTTC	CASSTVAGGQETQYF
TRBV28	NA	TRBD1	TRBJ1-3	TGTGCCAGCAGTTTCACAGGGGCTGGAAACACCATATATTTT	CASSFTGAGNTIYF
TRBV12-3/TRBV12-4	NA	NA	TRBJ1-2	TGTGCCAGCAGCCTGGTATCAGGGAGAGGCTACACCTTC	CASSLVSGRGYTF
TRBV7-2	NA	TRBD2	TRBJ2-1	TGTGCCAGCAGCTTAGAGGGGACTAGCGGGAGATATGAGCAGTTCTTC	CASSLEGTSGRYEQFF
TRBV30	NA	TRBD1	TRBJ2-1	TGTGCCTGGACAGGACAGGGTACCCTTGAGCAGTTCTTC	CAWTGQGTLEQFF
TRBV5-4	NA	TRBD1	TRBJ1-2	TGTGCCAGCAGCTTTGGGACAGGGGAGGGAACTTATGGCTACACCTTC	CASSFGTGEGTYGYTF
TRBV7-2	NA	NA	TRBJ2-2	TGTGCCAGCAGCTTTCGGGGCAATACGAACACCGGGGAGCTGTTTTTT	CASSFRGNTNTGELFF
TRBV10-3	NA	TRBD2	TRBJ2-3	TGTGCCATCAGTGCGGGACTAGCTGGGACAGATACGCAGTATTTT	CAISAGLAGTDTQYF
TRBV5-6	NA	NA	TRBJ2-1	TGTGCCAGCAGCTTAAACAATGAGCAGTTCTTC	CASSLNNEQFF